These 23 T cell receptor beta chains originate from one sample sequenced in a study of T cells after yellow fever vaccination. MiXCR was run by TCRdb on the 5' RACE reads, yielding one entry per CDR3 protein. The sample has hundreds of thousands of distinct CDR3 sequences, around 4% seen once. The sequencing here drew on PBMCs, taken on the day of the yellow fever booster vaccination. These receptors all come from a man between 18 and 35 years old who received the YFV17D yellow fever vaccine.

This clonotype has a handful of counts. The CDR3 DNA reads TGTGCCAGCGGCGCCGAGACAGGGGGAAGTCAGCCCCAGCATTTT. Encoded protein: CASGAETGGSQPQHF. This rearrangement joins TRBV6-2 or TRBV6-3 to TRBJ1-5, with 9 nucleotides matching TRBD1. Germline V gene lookup returns CDR1 MNHEY and CDR2 SVGEGT. V lost 8 bases, J lost 6 bases, and 11 bases stayed unmatched. This CDR3 has 15 residues.

This chain connects TRBV19 to TRBJ1-5; D gene uncertain. Germline lookup yields CDR1 LNHDA and CDR2 SQIVND (reference sequence). This CDR3 is 11 amino acids long. The ends were cut back, 8 bases at V and 5 bases at J, with 7 bases in the middle. The CDR3, as DNA: TGTGCCAGTCACCGGCATCAGCCCCAGCATTTT. Translating gives CASHRHQPQHF.

This clonotype was detected only a few times. The chain is built from TRBV20-1 and TRBJ2-1; TRBD2 matches 12 bases. Germline lookup yields CDR1 DFQATT and CDR2 SNEGSKA (reference sequence). The CDR3 sequence is 17 residues long. After removal of 1 base from V and 1 base from J, the junction contained 5 bases not matched to a gene. CDR3 DNA: TGCAGTGCTAGAGCTGTACTAGCGGGGGGTTCCTACAATGAGCAGTTCTTC. Protein product: CSARAVLAGGSYNEQFF.

In its sample, this clonotype was seen a few times. The chain carries TRBV11-3 and TRBJ2-3; possible D gene TRBD2, 5 bases. The CDR3 sequence is 15 residues long. V dropped 5 bases and J dropped 4 bases, with 16 bases sitting between them. Germline V gene data show CDR1 as SGHNT and CDR2 as YENEEA. CDR3: CASSPGMGSSDTQYF. In DNA, the CDR3 is TGTGCCAGCAGCCCGGGGATGGGCTCCTCAGATACGCAGTATTTT. The entire variable domain, with the rest obtained from reference TRBV11-3 and TRBJ2-3, is as follows: EAGVVQSPRYKIIEKKQPVAFWCNPISGHNTLYWYLQNLGQGPELLIRYENEEAVDDSQLPKDRFSAERLKGVDSTLKIQPAELGDSAVYLCASSPGMGSSDTQYFGPGTRLTVL.

Ten or more counts support this clonotype. The chain carries TRBV7-6 and TRBJ2-7; maybe TRBD2 (6 bases). This CDR3 is built from 12 residues. V lost 2 bases and J lost 6, with 8 bases in between. Germline V gives CDR1 SGHVS, CDR2 FNYEAQ. The CDR3 DNA reads as TGTGCCAGCAGCTTACGGGGGTTCGAGCAGTACTTC. This encodes CASSLRGFEQYF.

This clonotype showed up many times. The chain employs TRBV7-3 and TRBJ2-3; D may match TRBD1 or TRBD2 (5 bases each). The CDR3 totals 17 residues. V gave up 0 bases and J gave up 4 bases, with 17 bases separating them. Germline V gene lookup returns CDR1 SGHTA and CDR2 FQGTGA. CDR3 amino acids: CASSLTLGVEGSDTQYF. Here the CDR3 DNA reads TGTGCCAGCAGCTTAACACTAGGGGTTGAGGGGTCAGATACGCAGTATTTT.

The rearrangement joins TRBV27 to TRBJ1-1; D might be TRBD1 (6 bases). The CDR3 consists of 13 residues. V lost 3 bases and J lost 7, with 12 bases in between. Germline CDR1 and CDR2: MNHEY and SMNVEV (reference sequence). The CDR3 here is CASSFGGGDEAFF. CDR3 nucleotides: TGTGCCAGCAGTTTCGGAGGGGGGGATGAAGCTTTCTTT.

In its sample, this clonotype was seen many times. V and J are TRBV5-1 and TRBJ1-2; 7 bases agree with TRBD1. The CDR3 spans 12 residues. Germline V lookup: CDR1 SGHRS, CDR2 YFSETQ. J lost 9 bases, V lost 0 bases, and 2 bases had no gene match. CDR3 residues: CASSLDRGSYTF. CDR3 bases: TGCGCCAGCAGCTTGGACAGGGGTAGCTACACCTTC.

This clonotype was observed a few times. The chain recombines TRBV24-1 with TRBJ2-5, with TRBD1 matching 9 bases. The CDR3 sequence is 14 residues long. Germline V gene lookup returns CDR1 KGHDR and CDR2 SFDVKD. J gave up 3 bases and V 4 bases, and 2 bases lay outside the gene matches. As DNA, the CDR3 is TGTGCCACCAGTGACACAGGGGGCGAAGAGACCCAGTACTTC. Translation: CATSDTGGEETQYF.

The rearrangement links TRBV23-1 to TRBJ2-2; TRBD1 matches at 9 bases. TRBV23-1 counts as an open reading frame of uncertain function. This CDR3 has 17 amino acids. Trimming took 2 bases from V and 6 from J; bases not matched to a gene: 10. CDR3 DNA sequence: TGCGCCAGCAGTCAAATTCGCGGGACAGGGTGTTCCGGGGAGCTGTTTTTT. As protein: CASSQIRGTGCSGELFF.

This clonotype was detected many times. The V and J genes are TRBV28 and TRBJ2-1, with unresolved D. Between the trimmed V and J ends, which lost 5 bases and 3 bases, there was a span of 5 bases. Germline assignment: CDR1 MDHEN and CDR2 SYDVKM. The CDR3 is 12 amino acids. CDR3 amino acids: CASSISYNEQFF. DNA of the CDR3: TGTGCCAGCAGTATCAGCTACAATGAGCAGTTCTTC.

This clonotype was seen a handful of times. The genes are TRBV6-5 and TRBJ1-2, with 12 bases aligning to TRBD1. From germline, CDR1 is MNHEY and CDR2 SVGAGI. The CDR3 runs to 18 residues. J gave up 7 bases and V 4 bases, and 16 bases lay outside the gene matches. CDR3 sequence: CASSFTPGQGALVVGYTF. CDR3 in DNA: TGTGCCAGCAGTTTTACTCCGGGACAGGGGGCTCTCGTTGTTGGCTACACCTTC.

This clonotype occurred many times. In DNA, the CDR3 is TGTGCCAGCAGCCAAGATTGGGCGGGTCCGCCAATGGATACGCAGTATTTT. It yields the protein CASSQDWAGPPMDTQYF. The chain combines TRBV14 with TRBJ2-3; D might be TRBD2 (5 bases). This CDR3 spans 17 amino acids. The germline V and J ends were trimmed by 0 bases and 6 bases, with 19 bases remaining between them. Germline loops: CDR1 SGHDN, CDR2 FVKESK.

This clonotype was picked up many times. The chain recombines TRBV7-7 with TRBJ2-5; D is ambiguous. CDR1 is SSHAT, CDR2 FNYEAQ, per germline (reference sequence). The CDR3 spans 15 residues. The ends were cut back, 5 bases at V and 4 bases at J, with 17 bases in the middle. The CDR3 reads CASSPGSGSRETQYF. The CDR3 DNA follows: TGTGCCAGCAGCCCCGGTTCGGGTAGCAGAGAGACCCAGTACTTC.

The sample holds a few counts of this clonotype. The chain combines TRBV12-3 or TRBV12-4 with TRBJ2-5; possibly TRBD1 or TRBD2 for D (6 bases each). The CDR3 is made up of 13 amino acids. V shed 7 bases and J shed 5 bases, with 14 bases lying between them. CDR3 protein: CASTLRGEETQYF. The CDR3 DNA reads TGTGCCAGCACCCTTAGGGGGGAGGAGACCCAGTACTTC.

This rearrangement joins TRBV9 to TRBJ1-6; 8 nucleotides agree with TRBD1. Germline loops: CDR1 SGDLS, CDR2 YYNGEE. This CDR3 region has 14 residues. J lost 7 bases, V lost 3 bases, and 3 bases had no gene match. Written as DNA, the CDR3 is TGTGCCAGCAGCGCCAGACAGGGGAATTCACCCCTCCACTTT. This sequence encodes CASSARQGNSPLHF.

The V and J genes are TRBV29-1 and TRBJ2-1; D perhaps matches TRBD2 (6 bases). Per germline, CDR1 SQVTM and CDR2 ANQGSEA. Trimming took 7 bases from V and 6 from J, leaving 10 bases between them. The CDR3 runs 11 residues. CDR3 sequence (DNA): TGCAGCGGACTAGTACTCAATGAGCAGTTCTTC. This sequence encodes CSGLVLNEQFF.

This clonotype was detected a few times. The V and J genes are TRBV5-4 and TRBJ2-7; 8 bases agree with TRBD1. This CDR3 spans 14 amino acids. Germline CDR1 reads SGHNT; CDR2 reads YYREEE (reference sequence). J lost 4 bases, V lost 4 bases, and 7 bases had no gene match. CDR3 DNA: TGTGCCAGCAGCCCGACAGGGGCCCCTTACGAGCAGTACTTC. Its translation is CASSPTGAPYEQYF.

This clonotype was found many times. V usage is TRBV7-8 and J usage is TRBJ2-1; TRBD2 agrees at 9 bases. There are 17 residues in the CDR3. The V gene end was trimmed by 1 base and the J gene end by 6 bases; junction bases not matched to a gene: 10. Germline V gene lookup returns CDR1 SGHVS and CDR2 FQNEAQ. The CDR3 sequence: CASSLDELAGARNEQFF. CDR3 nucleotides: TGTGCCAGCAGCTTAGACGAGTTAGCGGGGGCACGCAATGAGCAGTTCTTC.

This clonotype was counted ten times or more. This chain uses TRBV20-1 with TRBJ1-4; D is unclear. CDR3 length equals 14 residues. Germline lookup yields CDR1 DFQATT and CDR2 SNEGSKA (reference sequence). V was cut by 6 bases and J by 2 bases, with 13 bases left in between. CDR3 residues: CSAPDGATNEKLFF. CDR3 nucleotide sequence: TGCAGTGCCCCGGACGGAGCGACTAATGAAAAACTGTTTTTT.

This clonotype appeared many times. CDR3: CAARSQVGPYEQYF. The CDR3 bases are TGTGCCGCACGATCCCAAGTGGGTCCCTACGAGCAGTACTTC. The chain couples TRBV10-3 to TRBJ2-7; unclear D gene. This CDR3 has 14 amino acids. V was cut by 11 bases and J by 2 bases, with 19 bases left in between. Germline V gene data show CDR1 as ENHRY and CDR2 as SYGVKD.

The table lists this clonotype with many counts. This chain joins TRBV20-1 and TRBJ1-2; no definite D call. V lost 6 bases and J lost 0, with 17 bases in between. The CDR3 loop spans 15 amino acids. The germline V gene encodes CDR1 DFQATT and CDR2 SNEGSKA (reference sequence). Written as DNA, the CDR3 is TGCAGTGCCTTTTCCGGGTCGATAGCTAACTATGGCTACACCTTC. This translates into CSAFSGSIANYGYTF.

There are a few counts of this clonotype. V is TRBV7-2 and J is TRBJ1-1; D is possibly TRBD1 (6 bases). Per germline, CDR1 SGHTA and CDR2 FQGNSA. The CDR3 length is 15 residues. V was pared by 1 base and J by 1 base, with 10 bases between. The CDR3 spells CASSLEGHRNTEAFF. The DNA of the CDR3 is TGTGCCAGCAGCTTAGAGGGACACCGGAACACTGAAGCTTTCTTT.